This TCR beta chain was recovered during a study of low-dose radiotherapy and immunotherapy resistance in tumors. Study-wide background: A daily 300 mg dose of oral aspirin was taken by patients for four cycles from cycle 1 day 1.

First-strand cDNA used TRAV- and TRBV-specific primers, covering alpha and beta chains. The authors ran about 20 PCR cycles to amplify TCRs with a constant-region primer and V-primer adapter. TCRdb re-called the reads with MiXCR, one entry per CDR3 protein. The table records more than 70,000 distinct CDR3 sequences, around a fifth of them present only once. This clonotype was recorded many times. V was pared by 9 bases and J by 1 base, with 8 bases of the junction left unmatched. Germline-derived CDR1 and CDR2 are KGHDR and SFDVKD. This CDR3 has 15 amino acids. Time point meaning: after trial treatment. The treatment here: LDRT plus nivolumab, ipilimumab, low-dose cyclophosphamide and aspirin (RACIN trial). Patients with advanced, tumor-infiltrating lymphocyte-negative solid tumors were eligible.

This receptor was obtained from a female donor with ovarian cancer. This sample comprised PBMCs, obtained after low-dose radiotherapy plus immunotherapy. The V call is TRBV24-1, the J call TRBJ2-5; 9 bases align to TRBD1. The CDR3, as DNA: TGTGCCACCTCGACCGGGACAGGGCGCCAAGAGACCCAGTACTTC. Protein: CATSTGTGRQETQYF.